What follows is one T cell receptor (beta chain) and its context. What it recognizes is unknown. The sample originates from a study of cytomegalovirus exposure and HLA in healthy donors. General study results and limits: A few of the chains that were CMV-associated were confirmed in vitro to be specific for CMV antigens. There were under 200 TCR beta chains listed as cytomegalovirus-associated. Highly shared sequence variants in one cluster were likely a sequencing artifact.

PCR primers comprised 60 Vbeta and 13 Jbeta primers. The repertoire was sequenced with immunoSEQ multiplex PCR; TCRdb's copy has only in-frame clones and lacks some. The table lists about 200,000 clones, roughly 85% of them singletons. This clonotype was obtained from a woman between 18 and 29 years old in good health and CMV-seronegative. The specimen sequenced was PBMCs.

The CDR3 nucleotides are TGTGCCACCAGCAGAGGAGGTTTGTCGGGAGGCAGCGGGGAGACCCAGTACTTC. This codes for CATSRGGLSGGSGETQYF. The rearrangement uses TRBV15 and TRBJ2-5; 7 nucleotides align to TRBD2. The CDR3 length is 18 residues. Germline lookup yields CDR1 LNHNV and CDR2 YYDKDF (reference sequence). V dropped 1 base and J dropped 5; count of bases not matched to a gene: 16.